The entry that follows covers one T cell receptor (beta chain) sequence. The data were taken from a study of control samples from healthy donors and cancer patients. V was shortened by 1 base and J by 1 base, with 13 bases between the two germline ends. This CDR3 is built from 16 residues. The germline V gene encodes CDR1 SEHNR and CDR2 FQNEAQ (reference sequence). Assay: immunoSEQ multiplex PCR; the TCRdb copy retains only in-frame clones and omits some. The data show some 44,000 clones, 60% to 80% seen once. This receptor was obtained from a male donor with melanoma. The chain couples TRBV7-9 to TRBJ2-5, with D perhaps being TRBD1 or TRBD2 (6 bases each). The sample was formalin-fixed, paraffin-embedded tissue. In DNA form, the CDR3 reads TGTGCCAGCAGCTTAGGATCAGGAGGGGGCCAAGAGACCCAGTACTTC. It is translated as CASSLGSGGGQETQYF.